These T cell receptor beta chains were read from a single sample in a study of identical twins. TCRdb re-analysed the 5' RACE reads in MiXCR, keeping a single row per CDR3 protein. The table lists some 730,000 distinct CDR3 sequences, 15% to 20% of them singletons. The sample was also reused in another study, on T cells expressing NK-cell markers.

Material for sequencing was PBMCs. All receptors come from a young woman in good health. CDR3s include the opening cysteine and the closing phenylalanine or tryptophan. The D gene is left open where the match is weak. For some rows the clone size is stated as once, few or many, or as a class when expanded; others skip it.

TRBJ2-1 | TRBV12-3/TRBV12-4 | . | . | CASSFDSGPYNEQFF | TGTGCCAGCAGTTTTGATAGCGGTCCCTACAATGAGCAGTTCTTC
TRBJ1-2 | TRBV3-1 | . | few | CASSLSGEGYTF | TGTGCCAGCAGCCTCTCAGGGGAAGGCTACACCTTC
TRBJ2-5 | TRBV7-9 | . | few | CASSAGVPAETQYF | TGTGCCAGCAGCGCCGGGGTACCCGCAGAGACCCAGTACTTC
TRBJ2-1 | TRBV6-1 | . | . | CASSEWSSSYNEQFF | TGTGCCAGCAGTGAATGGTCCAGCTCCTACAATGAGCAGTTCTTC
TRBJ1-5 | TRBV20-1 | . | . | CSAYRPGRGNQPQHF | TGCAGTGCTTATCGTCCGGGACGGGGCAATCAGCCCCAGCATTTT
TRBJ2-3 | TRBV9 | TRBD2 | . | CASSSQRGPGDTQYF | TGTGCCAGCAGCTCTCAGCGGGGGCCAGGAGATACGCAGTATTTT
TRBJ1-3 | TRBV5-1 | . | many | CASSADNGSGNTIYF | TGCGCCAGCAGCGCCGATAACGGCTCTGGAAACACCATATATTTT
TRBJ1-1 | TRBV20-1 | TRBD1 | . | CSAAWDRGTEAFF | TGCAGTGCGGCCTGGGACAGGGGCACTGAAGCTTTCTTT
TRBJ2-3 | TRBV30 | TRBD2 | few | CAWGGTSMDTQYF | TGTGCCTGGGGAGGGACTAGCATGGATACGCAGTATTTT
TRBJ2-2 | TRBV10-3 | . | few | CAISESRLNTGELFF | TGTGCCATCAGTGAGTCGAGACTGAACACCGGGGAGCTGTTTTTT
TRBJ2-2 | TRBV12-3/TRBV12-4 | . | few | CASSLAEGWELFF | TGTGCCAGCAGTTTGGCCGAGGGCTGGGAGCTGTTTTTT
TRBJ1-1 | TRBV6-2/TRBV6-3 | TRBD1 | few | CASSLGTGVEAFF | TGTGCCAGCAGTCTGGGGACAGGGGTTGAAGCTTTCTTT
TRBJ2-7 | TRBV20-1 | . | few | CSARRPRLDNSYEQYF | TGCAGTGCTAGAAGACCCCGACTAGACAACTCCTACGAGCAGTACTTC
TRBJ2-7 | TRBV7-9 | . | many | CASSLESAVAYEQYF | TGTGCCAGCAGCTTAGAGTCGGCGGTTGCCTACGAGCAGTACTTC
TRBJ2-3 | TRBV20-1 | TRBD2 | few | CSASLTSGVKSDTQYF | TGCAGTGCTAGTCTGACTAGCGGAGTAAAATCGGATACGCAGTATTTT
TRBJ2-7 | TRBV5-1 | TRBD1 | few | CASSRGQPPTSYEQYF | TGCGCCAGCAGCCGGGGACAGCCACCCACCTCCTACGAGCAGTACTTC
TRBJ2-1 | TRBV20-1 | . | . | CSAHEEGFYSEQFF | TGCAGTGCTCACGAGGAGGGTTTCTACAGTGAGCAGTTCTTC
TRBJ2-3 | TRBV20-1 | TRBD2 | few | CSARRLAGTDTQYF | TGCAGTGCTAGAAGGCTAGCGGGAACAGATACGCAGTATTTT
TRBJ2-2 | TRBV5-1 | . | few | CASSLIPAGTGELFF | TGCGCCAGCAGCTTGATCCCAGCGGGCACCGGGGAGCTGTTTTTT
TRBJ2-6 | TRBV11-1 | TRBD1 | . | CASSHTGTGGLESGANVLTF | TGTGCCAGCAGCCACACCGGGACAGGGGGCTTGGAGTCTGGGGCCAACGTCCTGACTTTC
TRBJ1-4 | TRBV12-3/TRBV12-4 | . | few | CASSLTGLDNEKLFF | TGTGCCAGCAGTTTGACAGGCCTCGATAATGAAAAACTGTTTTTT
TRBJ2-7 | TRBV6-5 | TRBD2 | . | CASSYSRTSRTYEQYF | TGTGCCAGCAGTTACTCCCGGACTAGCCGCACCTACGAGCAGTACTTC
TRBJ1-3 | TRBV5-1 | TRBD1 | few | CASSRGDRGSHTIYF | TGCGCCAGCAGCCGTGGGGACAGGGGCTCGCACACCATATATTTT
TRBJ2-3 | TRBV5-1 | . | few | CASSLAQGVGSEINPDTQYF | TGCGCCAGCAGCTTGGCCCAAGGAGTCGGCAGCGAGATCAATCCAGATACGCAGTATTTT
TRBJ1-1 | TRBV12-3/TRBV12-4 | . | many | CASSLGVTEAFF | TGTGCCAGCAGTTTAGGAGTCACTGAAGCTTTCTTT
TRBJ1-6 | TRBV6-5 | . | few | CASSYFRQVNSPLHF | TGTGCCAGCAGTTACTTCCGGCAGGTTAATTCACCCCTCCACTTT
TRBJ1-5 | TRBV6-5 | . | . | CASSYRGGAGNQPQHF | TGTGCCAGCAGTTACAGGGGGGGGGCTGGCAATCAGCCCCAGCATTTT
TRBJ2-7 | TRBV10-3 | . | . | CAISERSSYEQYF | TGTGCCATCAGTGAACGGAGCTCCTACGAGCAGTACTTC
TRBJ2-2 | TRBV29-1 | . | . | CSAGTLRTGELFF | TGCAGCGCTGGTACTCTGCGAACCGGGGAGCTGTTTTTT
TRBJ1-6 | TRBV7-8 | . | . | CASSLGEDSPLHF | TGTGCCAGCAGCTTAGGGGAGGATTCACCCCTCCACTTT
TRBJ2-1 | TRBV29-1 | . | few | CSVEGVVGVEQFF | TGCAGCGTTGAAGGGGTGGTCGGGGTCGAGCAGTTCTTC
TRBJ2-7 | TRBV3-1 | . | . | CASSHPDSSYEQYF | TGTGCCAGCAGCCACCCCGACAGCTCCTACGAGCAGTACTTC
TRBJ1-5 | TRBV5-5 | . | . | CASSLVTNQPQHF | TGTGCCAGCAGCTTGGTAACGAATCAGCCCCAGCATTTT
TRBJ1-2 | TRBV7-9 | TRBD1 | few | CASSLEGHRGRNYGYTF | TGTGCCAGCAGCTTAGAAGGACACAGGGGGCGGAACTATGGCTACACCTTC
TRBJ1-5 | TRBV12-3/TRBV12-4 | . | few | CASTLGATSSNQPQHF | TGTGCCAGCACCCTGGGGGCGACGAGTAGCAATCAGCCCCAGCATTTT
TRBJ2-1 | TRBV29-1 | TRBD2 | few | CSVEDLKRGKVANEQFF | TGCAGCGTTGAAGACCTTAAGCGGGGGAAGGTGGCCAATGAGCAGTTCTTC
TRBJ1-5 | TRBV2 | . | few | CASSGQRGNQPQHF | TGTGCCAGCAGCGGACAGAGGGGGAATCAGCCCCAGCATTTT
TRBJ2-1 | TRBV4-3 | . | . | CASSQRGVNEQFF | TGCGCCAGCAGCCAAAGGGGGGTCAATGAGCAGTTCTTC
TRBJ2-3 | TRBV20-1 | TRBD2 | . | CSARGGAGTDTQYF | TGCAGTGCTCGCGGGGGGGCCGGCACAGATACGCAGTATTTT
TRBJ2-3 | TRBV20-1 | . | . | CSATWTLLTDTQYF | TGCAGTGCTACCTGGACACTCTTAACAGATACGCAGTATTTT
TRBJ2-2 | TRBV12-5 | TRBD1 | . | CASGWDRTNTGELFF | TGTGCTAGTGGTTGGGACAGAACGAACACCGGGGAGCTGTTTTTT
TRBJ1-2 | TRBV12-3/TRBV12-4 | TRBD1 | many | CAGSSGTGGGYTF | TGTGCCGGCTCCTCCGGGACAGGGGGCGGCTACACCTTC
TRBJ2-3 | TRBV12-3/TRBV12-4 | TRBD1 | . | CASRDRGRWPTDTQYF | TGTGCCAGCAGAGACAGGGGGCGTTGGCCCACAGATACGCAGTATTTT